These T cell receptor beta chains were read from a single sample in a study of blood T cell repertoires in COVID-19. Profiling relied on immunoSEQ multiplex PCR, and the TCRdb table lists in-frame clones only, not all of them. The sample has some 340,000 clones; roughly 80% are singletons. Specimen: PBMCs or T cells enriched from blood (not recorded which). The receptor set was obtained from a woman between 50 and 59 years old who had recovered from COVID-19. The conserved cysteine and the conserved F or W are not part of the CDR3 here. The order of the fields is V gene, J gene, CDR3 protein.

TRBV6-4	TRBJ2-1	ASSDLKTSREIRHEQF
TRBV28	TRBJ2-1	ASSQTVGVINEQF
TRBV12-5	TRBJ1-2	ASGTLAGSYGYT
TRBV7-2	TRBJ1-1	ASRQTGDREAF
TRBV6-5	TRBJ2-3	ASSWRTGDTQY
TRBV5-8	TRBJ2-5	ASGAGVNVGETQY
TRBV18	TRBJ2-7	ASSSGTGVEYEQY
TRBV2	TRBJ1-5	ASSELVGNQPQH
TRBV2	TRBJ1-1	ASRDDRGTEAF
TRBV15	TRBJ1-1	ATSRDSTKAGLRNTEAF
TRBV11-3	TRBJ2-3	ASGQADTQY
TRBV6-2/TRBV6-3	TRBJ1-1	ASSPYRGRNTEAF
TRBV25-1	TRBJ1-2	ASSDLAGGYGSDGYT
TRBV5-4	TRBJ1-1	ASSQGGVDGAF
TRBV30	TRBJ2-3	AWSALAVSTDTQY
TRBV5-4	TRBJ2-1	ASSSTWTSGGLGNEQF
TRBV19	TRBJ2-2	ASSGGLPSVGELF
TRBV27	TRBJ1-5	TSSIVPTRGIDQPQH
TRBV19	TRBJ1-4	ASSFDRINEKLF
TRBV5-6	TRBJ1-2	ASSLVDRGRTNYGYT
TRBV6-5	TRBJ1-2	ASRRQGSIYGYT
TRBV11-3	TRBJ1-1	ASSLGGEANTEAF
TRBV5-4	TRBJ2-5	ASSRTSGRGGETQY
TRBV6-1	TRBJ1-1	ASSEAYGTEAF
TRBV9	TRBJ2-2	ASSVVSTGELF
TRBV11-3	TRBJ1-2	ASSSSGGLYYGYT
TRBV7-6	TRBJ2-7	ASSVTPGQGARQQY
TRBV7-3	TRBJ2-3	ASSFKAVGTSGRPFCTDTQY
TRBV19	TRBJ1-1	ATDSFWTEAF
TRBV5-1	TRBJ2-1	ASSLVSGFVGGEQF
TRBV7-2	TRBJ2-7	ASSLVGPSYEQY
TRBV5-1	TRBJ1-1	ASSLQGIGRSTEAF
TRBV5-1	TRBJ2-7	ASSRDRDFNEQY
TRBV15	TRBJ1-6	ATSREGARPLH
TRBV6-5	TRBJ1-2	ASSFGTGDIYGYT
TRBV19	TRBJ2-7	ASSIVSGDEQY
TRBV27	TRBJ1-2	ASSLTGANYGYT
TRBV19	TRBJ2-7	ASSISSGESYEQY
TRBV4-1	TRBJ1-4	ASSPEGTGGGEKLF
TRBV12-3/TRBV12-4	TRBJ1-1	ASSRGTVEAF
TRBV7-9	TRBJ2-3	ASSPSLGGTYGDTQY
TRBV6-5	TRBJ2-3	ASREGTDTQY
TRBV7-2	TRBJ2-1	ASSFFASEQF
TRBV29-1	TRBJ1-2	SVERDPTYGYT
TRBV27	TRBJ1-1	ASSPSGRVGTEAF
TRBV30	TRBJ2-2	AWSASGETGELF
TRBV5-6	TRBJ1-1	ASSSSGALTEAF
TRBV2	TRBJ1-1	ASRSPETGAGSEAF
TRBV9	TRBJ1-2	ASSPRGRVDGYT
TRBV5-4	TRBJ1-1	ASSQRGISGLGTEAF
TRBV2	TRBJ2-7	ASSGPPGGRSVNEQY